These T cell receptor beta chains were read from a single sample in a study of Graves' ophthalmopathy and Graves' hyperthyroidism. TCRdb fed the multiplex PCR reads into MiXCR, producing one record per CDR3 protein. In the table there are fewer than 350,000 distinct CDR3 sequences, roughly a sixth of which are singletons. The sample consisted of peripheral blood. The receptors derive from an adult man with Graves' ophthalmopathy. Each CDR3 is given with its conserved first and last residue.

v_call cdr3_aa
TRBV29-1 CSVVGQTYEQYF
TRBV7-2 CASSLRPYPYEQYF
TRBV5-1 CASSLDRTRGTSEQYF
TRBV5-1 CASSPQGLNSPLHF
TRBV5-1 CASSLVAGTYEQYF
TRBV10-3 CAISGRQGNTEAFF
TRBV19 CARQGPVHEQYF
TRBV4-1 CASSQDHGSSYEQYF
TRBV6-2/TRBV6-3 CAAHRSQIEPQHF
TRBV2 CALESKIANTGELFF
TRBV12-3/TRBV12-4 CASSSRTARTF
TRBV3-1 CASSQDASRETQYF
TRBV7-2 CASSQGDQEAQYF
TRBV11-2 CASSLKGLSNSPLHF
TRBV5-1 CASSWGGSGEQYF
TRBV12-3/TRBV12-4 CASSRTYSRYYEQYF
TRBV20-1 CSARRGQETQYF
TRBV12-3/TRBV12-4 CASTLGGRRQPQHF
TRBV6-2/TRBV6-3 CASRITSGTPWMEYF
TRBV19 CASSQHLNMNTEAFF
TRBV7-3 CASSSGQGTNQPQHF
TRBV7-9 CASSPTSAIQETQYF
TRBV28 CASRTNYGYTF
TRBV28 CASIDSGTRVQETQYF